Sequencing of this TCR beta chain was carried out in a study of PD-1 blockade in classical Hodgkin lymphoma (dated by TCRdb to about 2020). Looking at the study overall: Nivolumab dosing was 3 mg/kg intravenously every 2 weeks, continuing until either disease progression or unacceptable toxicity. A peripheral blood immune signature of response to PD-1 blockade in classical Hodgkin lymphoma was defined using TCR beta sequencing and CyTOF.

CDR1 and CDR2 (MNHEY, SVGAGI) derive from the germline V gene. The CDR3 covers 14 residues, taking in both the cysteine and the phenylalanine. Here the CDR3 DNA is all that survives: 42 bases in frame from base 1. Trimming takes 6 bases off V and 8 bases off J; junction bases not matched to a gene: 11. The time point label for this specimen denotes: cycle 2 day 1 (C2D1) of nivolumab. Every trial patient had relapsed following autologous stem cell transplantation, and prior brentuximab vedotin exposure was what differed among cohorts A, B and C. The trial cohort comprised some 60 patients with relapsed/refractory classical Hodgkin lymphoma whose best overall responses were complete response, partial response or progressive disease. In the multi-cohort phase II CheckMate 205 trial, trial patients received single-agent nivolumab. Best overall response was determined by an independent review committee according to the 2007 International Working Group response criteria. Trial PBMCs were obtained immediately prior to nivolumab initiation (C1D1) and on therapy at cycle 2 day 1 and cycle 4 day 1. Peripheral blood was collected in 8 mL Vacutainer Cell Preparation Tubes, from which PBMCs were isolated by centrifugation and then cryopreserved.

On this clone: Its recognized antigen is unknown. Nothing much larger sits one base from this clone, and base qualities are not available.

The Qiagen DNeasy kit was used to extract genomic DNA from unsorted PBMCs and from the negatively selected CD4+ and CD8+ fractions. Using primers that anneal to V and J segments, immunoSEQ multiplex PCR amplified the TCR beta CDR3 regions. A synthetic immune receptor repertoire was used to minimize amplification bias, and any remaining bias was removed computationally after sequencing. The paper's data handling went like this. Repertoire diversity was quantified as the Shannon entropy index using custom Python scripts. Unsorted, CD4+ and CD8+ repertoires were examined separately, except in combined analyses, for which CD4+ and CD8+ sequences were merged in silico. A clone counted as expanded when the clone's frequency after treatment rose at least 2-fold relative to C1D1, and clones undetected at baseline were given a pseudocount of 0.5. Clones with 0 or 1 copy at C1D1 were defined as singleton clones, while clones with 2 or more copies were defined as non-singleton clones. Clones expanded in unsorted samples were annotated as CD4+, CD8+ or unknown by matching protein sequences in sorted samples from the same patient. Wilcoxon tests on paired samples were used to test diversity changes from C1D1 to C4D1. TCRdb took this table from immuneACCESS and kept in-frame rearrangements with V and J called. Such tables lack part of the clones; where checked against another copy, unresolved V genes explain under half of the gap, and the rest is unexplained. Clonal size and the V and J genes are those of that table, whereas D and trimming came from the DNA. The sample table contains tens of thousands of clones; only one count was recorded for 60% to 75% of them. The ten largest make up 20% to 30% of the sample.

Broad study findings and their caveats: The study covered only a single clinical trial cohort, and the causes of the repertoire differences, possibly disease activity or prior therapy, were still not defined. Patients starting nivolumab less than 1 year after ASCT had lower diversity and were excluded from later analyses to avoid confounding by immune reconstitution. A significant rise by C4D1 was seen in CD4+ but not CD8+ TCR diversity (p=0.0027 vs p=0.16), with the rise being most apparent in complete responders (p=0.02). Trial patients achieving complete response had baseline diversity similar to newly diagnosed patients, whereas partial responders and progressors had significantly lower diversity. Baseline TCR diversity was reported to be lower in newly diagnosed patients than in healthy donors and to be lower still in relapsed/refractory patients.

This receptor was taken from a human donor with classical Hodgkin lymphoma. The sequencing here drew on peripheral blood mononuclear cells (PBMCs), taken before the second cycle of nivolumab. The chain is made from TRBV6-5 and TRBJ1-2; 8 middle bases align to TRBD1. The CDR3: CASSLNDRGEGYTF. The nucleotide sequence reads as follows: TGTGCCAGCAGCCTTAATGACAGGGGAGAAGGCTACACCTTC.